A selection of T cell receptor beta chains follows, all from one sample in a study of T cells in Graves' hyperthyroidism and ophthalmopathy. Each CDR3 protein is one row after TCRdb ran MiXCR on the multiplex PCR reads. The data contain almost 350,000 distinct CDR3 sequences, 15% to 20% of them seen just once; the ten biggest clones take up less than 20%. The source material was blood. Receptors originate from a woman aged 40 to 55 with Graves' ophthalmopathy. Both conserved end residues are trimmed from each CDR3. The order of the fields is V gene, D gene, CDR3 protein. A D gene is named only where the DNA matches it firmly.

TRBV18 . ASSPLDQVKAF
TRBV10-3 TRBD1 DTGQGGYN
TRBV24-1 . ATSDRTVNYEQY
TRBV15 . ATSRNSPGVGTEAF
TRBV5-1 . ASSPETSRIYEQY
TRBV11-2 . ASSSLRSGIQY
TRBV27 . ASSLLSKTYEQY
TRBV12-3/TRBV12-4 . ASLPGRETGELF
TRBV18 . ASSPVRGRTEAF
TRBV6-1 . ASSEAIVASKGAGELF
TRBV18 . ASSPGQQYEQY
TRBV27 . ASSLMYRAGELF
TRBV6-2/TRBV6-3 . ASSSKQINQPQH
TRBV6-1 TRBD2 ASSVSGRADETQY
TRBV6-1 TRBD1 ASRKTGTGAVRELF
TRBV12-3/TRBV12-4 . ASSPPEAPYGYT
TRBV12-3/TRBV12-4 . ASSGASNYEQY
TRBV28 . ASSTHSGDNYGYT
TRBV7-2 TRBD2 ASSLGPYGTSVRGGELF
TRBV3-1 . ASSQGLSNQPQH
TRBV28 TRBD2 ASSSWGLAGGETQY
TRBV6-5 . ASSYSSGYQPQH
TRBV4-1 TRBD2 ASSQVAGGAGANVLT
TRBV20-1 TRBD1 SARPDEGASYEQY
TRBV7-2 TRBD1 ASSITGDYEQY
TRBV6-1 TRBD1 ASSGTGTYEQY
TRBV6-5 TRBD1 ASSYGTVNNGYT
TRBV7-8 TRBD1 ASSLRGRGLIQPQH
TRBV6-5 TRBD2 ASKGERESYEQY
TRBV19 . ASSIITGELF
TRBV4-3 . ASSQGYSGLAYEQY
TRBV4-1 TRBD2 ASSQGLATNTGELF
TRBV7-9 TRBD1 ASSFSGQGANEQY
TRBV6-2/TRBV6-3 . ASSSRGDGYT
TRBV12-3/TRBV12-4 . ASSLGDRNSNQPQH
TRBV6-5 . ASSYGPLGAGYGYT
TRBV28 TRBD1 ASSVPRGYGYI
TRBV6-1 TRBD2 AVGVGGGYEQY
TRBV30 . AWSVRRYSGNTIY
TRBV20-1 . SATNIQGRGYT
TRBV7-6 TRBD1 ASSPGQGQAKYEQY
TRBV4-1 . ASSQEGFYEQY
TRBV20-1 TRBD1 SASRDRVDGQPQH
TRBV6-5 . ASSGSQGRTEAF
TRBV20-1 . SASDPRGDYGYT